A selection of T cell receptor beta chains follows, all from one sample in a study of cytomegalovirus exposure and HLA in healthy donors. Sequencing used immunoSEQ multiplex PCR; TCRdb keeps in-frame clones, though not all of them. The data contain 95,000 to 150,000 clones, over 70% of them singletons. Material for sequencing was PBMCs. Receptors were obtained from a young man in good health and CMV-seropositive. CDR3s include the opening cysteine and the closing phenylalanine or tryptophan. D genes are given only for firm matches. Size is stated for part of the rows, as once, few or many counts, or as a class when the clone is expanded.

V	J	D	size	CDR3	DNA
TRBV4-3	TRBJ2-1	NA	NA	CASSQDNSNEQFF	TGCGCCAGCAGCCAAGATAATAGTAACGAGCAGTTCTTC
TRBV10-3	TRBJ2-3	TRBD1	NA	CAIREGGADTQYF	TGTGCCATCAGAGAAGGGGGCGCAGATACGCAGTATTTT
TRBV6-1	TRBJ1-2	NA	once	CASSERLGSLGYTF	TGTGCCAGCAGTGAACGGCTGGGCTCCCTTGGCTACACCTTC
TRBV30	TRBJ1-2	NA	once	CAWSRRETHGYTF	TGTGCCTGGAGTCGGAGGGAGACCCATGGCTACACCTTC
TRBV5-1	TRBJ1-5	TRBD1	NA	CASSRTGGLNQPQHF	TGCGCCAGCAGCCGTACAGGGGGCCTCAATCAGCCCCAGCATTTT
TRBV9	TRBJ1-1	NA	few	CASSVEGAGTEAFF	TGTGCCAGCAGCGTAGAAGGGGCCGGCACTGAAGCTTTCTTT
TRBV10-3	TRBJ1-2	TRBD1	NA	CAISDRGTANYGYTF	TGTGCCATCAGTGATAGGGGGACAGCTAACTATGGCTACACCTTC
TRBV7-2	TRBJ1-5	NA	few	CASSQETGFSQPQHF	TGTGCCAGCAGCCAAGAGACAGGATTTAGTCAGCCCCAGCATTTT
TRBV15	TRBJ2-3	TRBD1	NA	CATSSFDRGVGDTQYF	TGTGCCACCAGCAGCTTCGACAGGGGAGTAGGGGATACGCAGTATTTT
TRBV25-1	TRBJ1-2	NA	NA	CASSATLTGYGYTF	TGTGCCAGCAGTGCGACCCTGACAGGTTATGGCTACACCTTC
TRBV11-2	TRBJ2-5	NA	once	CASSLERGAGGEETQYF	TGTGCCAGCAGCTTAGAGCGTGGGGCAGGAGGGGAAGAGACCCAGTACTTC
TRBV19	TRBJ1-3	TRBD1	NA	CASSTFDRGRNTIYF	TGTGCCAGTAGTACCTTCGACAGGGGGCGGAACACCATATATTTT
TRBV10-2	TRBJ1-6	NA	few	CASGLGGNSPLHF	TGCGCCAGCGGACTGGGGGGTAATTCACCCCTCCACTTT
TRBV19	TRBJ2-1	NA	NA	CASSIGRNNEQFF	TGTGCCAGTAGTATAGGCAGGAACAATGAGCAGTTCTTC
TRBV27	TRBJ2-7	TRBD1	NA	CASSRQGYEQYF	TGTGCCAGCAGCAGACAGGGGTACGAGCAGTACTTC
TRBV2	TRBJ1-1	NA	NA	CASRDRLEAFF	TGTGCCAGCAGGGACAGATTGGAAGCTTTCTTT
TRBV11-2	TRBJ1-5	NA	NA	CASSARVAGVGSNQPQHF	TGTGCCAGCAGCGCTAGAGTGGCGGGAGTTGGGAGCAATCAGCCCCAGCATTTT
TRBV2	TRBJ2-2	NA	NA	CASTTTRTGELFF	TGTGCCAGCACTACTACCCGTACCGGGGAGCTGTTTTTT
TRBV5-1	TRBJ2-4	TRBD1	NA	CASSPETGMLAKNIQYF	TGCGCCAGCAGCCCAGAGACAGGGATGTTAGCCAAAAACATTCAGTACTTC
TRBV7-9	TRBJ1-6	TRBD1	NA	CASSRGQGKTEALHF	TGTGCCAGCAGCCGGGGACAGGGCAAAACTGAGGCCCTCCACTTT
TRBV30	TRBJ2-5	TRBD1	NA	CAWSVVRTGQETQYF	TGTGCCTGGAGTGTGGTGAGGACAGGTCAAGAGACCCAGTACTTC
TRBV18	TRBJ1-1	NA	NA	CASSPSGNTEAFF	TGTGCCAGCTCACCCTCAGGGAACACTGAAGCTTTCTTT
TRBV19	TRBJ1-1	NA	NA	CASRTSRESNTEAFF	TGTGCCAGTAGGACCTCGAGGGAGTCGAACACTGAAGCTTTCTTT
TRBV11-2	TRBJ2-5	TRBD2	NA	CASSLGLGGVYF	TGTGCCAGCAGCTTAGGTCTGGGGGGGGTCTACTTC
TRBV13	TRBJ1-6	NA	NA	CASSLGWGYNSPLRF	TGTGCCAGCAGCTTAGGGTGGGGCTATAATTCACCCCTCCGCTTT
TRBV18	TRBJ2-5	NA	NA	CASSLQETQYF	TGTGCCAGCTCCCTCCAAGAGACCCAGTACTTC
TRBV10-2	TRBJ2-1	TRBD2	NA	CASSESWLAAYNEQFF	TGCGCCAGCAGTGAGTCATGGCTAGCGGCGTACAATGAGCAGTTCTTC
TRBV2	TRBJ1-6	TRBD1	NA	CASSRDSPYNSPLHF	TGTGCCAGCAGTCGGGACAGCCCCTATAATTCACCCCTCCACTTT
TRBV30	TRBJ2-1	TRBD2	NA	CAWSGFLRESYNEQFF	TGTGCCTGGAGTGGATTCTTGCGGGAGTCTTACAATGAGCAGTTCTTC
TRBV2	TRBJ2-5	TRBD1	few	CASSARDRVETQYF	TGTGCCAGCAGCGCCCGGGACAGGGTGGAGACCCAGTACTTC
TRBV19	TRBJ2-2	NA	NA	CASSIWGQNTGELFF	TGTGCCAGTAGTATATGGGGCCAGAACACCGGGGAGCTGTTTTTT